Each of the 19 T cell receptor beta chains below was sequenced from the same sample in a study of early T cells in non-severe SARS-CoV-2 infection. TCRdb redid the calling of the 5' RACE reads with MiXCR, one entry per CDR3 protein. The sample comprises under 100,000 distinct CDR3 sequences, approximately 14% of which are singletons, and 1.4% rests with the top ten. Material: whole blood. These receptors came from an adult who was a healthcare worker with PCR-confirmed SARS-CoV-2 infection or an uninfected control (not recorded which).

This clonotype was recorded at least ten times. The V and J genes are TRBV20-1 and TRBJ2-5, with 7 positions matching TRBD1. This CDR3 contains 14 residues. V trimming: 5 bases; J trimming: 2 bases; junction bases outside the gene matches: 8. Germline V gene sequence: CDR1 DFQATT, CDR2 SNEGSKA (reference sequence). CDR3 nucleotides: TGCAGTGCTGTACACCTGGGACAGCAAGAGACCCAGTACTTC. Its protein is CSAVHLGQQETQYF.

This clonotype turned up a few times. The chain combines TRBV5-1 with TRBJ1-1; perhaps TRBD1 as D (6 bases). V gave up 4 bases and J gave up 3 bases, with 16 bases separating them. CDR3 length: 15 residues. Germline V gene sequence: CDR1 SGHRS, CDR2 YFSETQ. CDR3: CASSRTTGTYTEAFF. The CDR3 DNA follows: TGCGCCAGCAGCAGGACCACAGGGACGTACACTGAAGCTTTCTTT.

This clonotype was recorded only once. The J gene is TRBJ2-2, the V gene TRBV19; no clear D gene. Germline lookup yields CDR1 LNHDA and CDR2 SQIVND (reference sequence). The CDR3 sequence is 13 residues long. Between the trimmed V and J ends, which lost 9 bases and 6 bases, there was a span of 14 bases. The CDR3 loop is CASKPFEAGELFF. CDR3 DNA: TGTGCCAGCAAGCCTTTTGAAGCCGGGGAGCTGTTTTTT.

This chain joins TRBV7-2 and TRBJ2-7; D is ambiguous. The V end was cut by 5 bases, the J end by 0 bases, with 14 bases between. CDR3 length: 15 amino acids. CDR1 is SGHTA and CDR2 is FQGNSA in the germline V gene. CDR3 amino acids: CASSLSLYYSYEQYF. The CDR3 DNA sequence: TGTGCCAGCAGCCTCAGTCTATATTACTCCTACGAGCAGTACTTC.

CDR3 sequence reads: CASSPPAAYNEQFF. The CDR3 DNA is TGTGCCAGCAGCCCGCCGGCCGCCTACAATGAGCAGTTCTTC. V gene TRBV6-2 or TRBV6-3 combines with J gene TRBJ2-1; D remains unclear. Trimming left V 6 bases short and J 2 bases short, with 11 bases between. The CDR3 length is 14 residues. Per the germline V gene, CDR1 is MNHEY and CDR2 is SVGEGT.

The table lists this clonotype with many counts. CDR3 in DNA: TGTGCCAGCAGTTCCGGGGGATGGACTGGGGCCAACGTCCTGACTTTC. Encoded protein: CASSSGGWTGANVLTF. The chain links TRBV12-3 or TRBV12-4 to TRBJ2-6, with TRBD2 as a possible D gene (6 bases). Trimming removed 4 bases from V and 2 bases from J, with 12 bases in between. The CDR3 has 16 amino acids.

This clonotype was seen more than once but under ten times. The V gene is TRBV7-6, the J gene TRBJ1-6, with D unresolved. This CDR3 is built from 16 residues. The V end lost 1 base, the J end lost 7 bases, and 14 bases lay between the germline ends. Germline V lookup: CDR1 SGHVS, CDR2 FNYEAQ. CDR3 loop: CASSLDTRGRNSPLHF. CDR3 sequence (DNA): TGTGCCAGCAGCTTAGATACTCGAGGGAGGAATTCACCCCTCCACTTT. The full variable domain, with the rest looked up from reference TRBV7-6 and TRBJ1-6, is GAGVSQSPRYKVTKRGQDVALRCDPISGHVSLYWYRQALGQGPEFLTYFNYEAQQDKSGLPNDRFSAERPEGSISTLTIQRTEQRDSAMYRCASSLDTRGRNSPLHFGNGTRLTVT.

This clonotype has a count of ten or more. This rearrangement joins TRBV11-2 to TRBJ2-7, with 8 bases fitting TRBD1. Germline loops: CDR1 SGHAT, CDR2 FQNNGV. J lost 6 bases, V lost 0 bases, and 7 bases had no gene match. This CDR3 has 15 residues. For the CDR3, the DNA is TGTGCCAGCAGCTTAGATTGGGCAGGGGGCGGCGAGCAGTACTTC. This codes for CASSLDWAGGGEQYF.

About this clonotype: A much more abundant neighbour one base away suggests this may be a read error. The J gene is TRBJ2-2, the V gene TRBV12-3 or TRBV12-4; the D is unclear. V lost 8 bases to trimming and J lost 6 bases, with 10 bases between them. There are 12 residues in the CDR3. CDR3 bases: TGTGCCAGCGGTGCCGCGGCCGGGGAGCTGTTTTTT. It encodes CASGAAAGELFF.

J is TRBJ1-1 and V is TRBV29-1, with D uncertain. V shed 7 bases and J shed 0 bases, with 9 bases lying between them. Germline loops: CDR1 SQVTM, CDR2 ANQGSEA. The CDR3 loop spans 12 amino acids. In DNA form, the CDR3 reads TGCAGCGCTATGGAACTGAACACTGAAGCTTTCTTT. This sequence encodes CSAMELNTEAFF. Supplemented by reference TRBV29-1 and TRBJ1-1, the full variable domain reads SAVISQKPSRDICQRGTSLTIQCQVDSQVTMMFWYRQQPGQSLTLIATANQGSEATYESGFVIDKFPISRPNLTFSTLTVSNMSPEDSSIYLCSAMELNTEAFFGQGTRLTVV.

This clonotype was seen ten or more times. The CDR3 bases are TGCAGCGTCCGGACAGGAACGAACACTGAAGCTTTCTTT. Its translation is CSVRTGTNTEAFF. This chain links TRBV29-1 with TRBJ1-1; 7 bases line up with TRBD1. The CDR3 runs 13 residues. After removal of 6 bases from V and 1 base from J, the junction contained 5 bases not matched to a gene. Germline CDR1 reads SQVTM; CDR2 reads ANQGSEA.

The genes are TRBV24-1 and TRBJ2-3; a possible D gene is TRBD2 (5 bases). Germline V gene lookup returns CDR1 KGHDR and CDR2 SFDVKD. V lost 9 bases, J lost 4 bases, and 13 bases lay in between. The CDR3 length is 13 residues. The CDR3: CATSPARADTQYF. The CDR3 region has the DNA TGTGCCACCTCCCCGGCGAGGGCAGATACGCAGTATTTT.

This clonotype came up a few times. The CDR3 sequence: CASSSRPGDTDNEQFF. DNA for the CDR3: TGTGCCAGCAGCTCCCGACCAGGGGACACAGACAATGAGCAGTTCTTC. The chain links TRBV27 to TRBJ2-1, with D possibly TRBD1 on 6 matching bases. The CDR3 has 16 residues. Germline loops: CDR1 MNHEY, CDR2 SMNVEV (reference sequence). The germline V and J ends were trimmed by 6 bases and 5 bases, with 20 bases remaining between them.

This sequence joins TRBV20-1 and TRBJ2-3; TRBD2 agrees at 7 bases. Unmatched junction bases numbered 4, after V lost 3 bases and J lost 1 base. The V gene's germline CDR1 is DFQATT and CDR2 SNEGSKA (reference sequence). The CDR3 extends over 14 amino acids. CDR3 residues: CSASILAGTDTQYF. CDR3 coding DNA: TGCAGTGCTAGTATCCTAGCGGGCACAGATACGCAGTATTTT.

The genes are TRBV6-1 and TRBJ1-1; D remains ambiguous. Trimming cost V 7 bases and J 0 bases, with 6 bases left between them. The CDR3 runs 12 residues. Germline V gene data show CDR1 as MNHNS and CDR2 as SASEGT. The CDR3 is CASIALNTEAFF. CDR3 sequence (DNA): TGTGCCAGCATAGCTCTGAACACTGAAGCTTTCTTT.

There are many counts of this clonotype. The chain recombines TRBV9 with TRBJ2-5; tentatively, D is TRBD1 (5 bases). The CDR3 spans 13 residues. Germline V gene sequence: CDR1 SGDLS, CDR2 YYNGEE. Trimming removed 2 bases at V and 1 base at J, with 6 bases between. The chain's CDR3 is CASSVDTQETQYF. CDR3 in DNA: TGTGCCAGCAGCGTGGACACCCAAGAGACCCAGTACTTC.

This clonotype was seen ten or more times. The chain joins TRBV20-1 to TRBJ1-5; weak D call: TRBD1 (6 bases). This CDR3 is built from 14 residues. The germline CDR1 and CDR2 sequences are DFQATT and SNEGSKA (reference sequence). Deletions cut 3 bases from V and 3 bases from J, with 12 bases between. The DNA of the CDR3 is TGCAGTGCTAGGAGGCCAGGGGACAATCAGCCCCAGCATTTT. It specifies CSARRPGDNQPQHF.

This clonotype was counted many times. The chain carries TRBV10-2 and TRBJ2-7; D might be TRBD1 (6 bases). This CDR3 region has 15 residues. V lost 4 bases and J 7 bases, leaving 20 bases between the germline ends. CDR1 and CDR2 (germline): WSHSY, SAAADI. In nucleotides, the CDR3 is TGCGCCAGCAGTGGAGGGGGACGAGAGGCTGCGGAGCAGTACTTC. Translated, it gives CASSGGGREAAEQYF.

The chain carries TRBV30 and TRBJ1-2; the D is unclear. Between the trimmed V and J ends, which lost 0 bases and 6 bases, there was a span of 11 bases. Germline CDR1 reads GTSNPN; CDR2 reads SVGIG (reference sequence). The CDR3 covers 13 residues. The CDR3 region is CAWSVAPQNGYTF. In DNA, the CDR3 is TGTGCCTGGAGTGTAGCCCCACAGAATGGCTACACCTTC.